This T cell receptor (beta chain) was captured in a study of radiation and T cells in renal cell carcinoma. Study at large: Nephrectomy followed 15 Gy stereotactic body radiation by 4 weeks.

TCRdb's copy holds only in-frame clones and misses some; the assay was immunoSEQ multiplex PCR. The data show some 120,000 clones, around 80% seen once. Time point here: blood 2 weeks post-SBRT. Treatment noted: 15 Gy SBRT to primary tumor, nephrectomy 4 weeks later. After SBRT, blood was collected at 2 and 4 weeks, plus baseline. Looked up from germline, CDR1 is SGHKS and CDR2 is YYEKEE (reference sequence). Trimming shortened V by 2 bases and J by 4 bases, and 21 bases separated the two germline ends. The CDR3 runs 17 residues. Study-wide results and limits: Top tumor clonotypes rose in blood 2 weeks post-radiation, then contracted. Without pretreatment biopsies, baseline tumor clonotype presence was undetermined.

A word on this clone: As yet, its antigen is unknown.

The source is a man aged 45 to 65 with renal cell carcinoma. The material was blood, obtained from a patient whose treatment included radiotherapy and nephrectomy. The chain links TRBV5-5 to TRBJ1-1, with D tentatively TRBD1 (5 bases). The CDR3 reads CASSFLSSGFGGTEAFF. CDR3 in DNA: TGTGCCAGCAGCTTCCTTAGTTCAGGCTTTGGGGGCACTGAAGCTTTCTTT.